Sequencing of this T cell receptor (beta chain) was carried out in a study of low-dose radiotherapy and immunotherapy resistance in tumors. This clonotype was found many times. The CDR3 runs to 16 residues. From germline, CDR1 is LGHDT and CDR2 YNNKEL (reference sequence). V was trimmed by 0 bases and J by 7 bases, leaving 16 bases between them. Time point here: before trial treatment. Patients deemed eligible presented with advanced solid tumors lacking tumor-infiltrating lymphocytes. TRAV and TRBV primers primed cDNA for both TCRalpha and TCRbeta. PCR amplification of the TCRs was performed with Phusion for 20 PCR cycles, and it relied on a constant-region primer together with a V-primer adapter. One entry per CDR3 protein results from TCRdb running MiXCR on the reads. This sample has around 68,000 distinct CDR3 sequences; about 26% occur once, and the top ten carry less than 8%.

The sample was PBMCs, taken before treatment. The sequence was collected from a male donor with rectosigmoid adenocarcinoma. J is TRBJ1-3 and V is TRBV3-1; D remains unclear. Written as DNA, the CDR3 is TGTGCCAGCAGCCAAGATTCAGCTACGCTACGGAACACCATATATTTT. Its translation is CASSQDSATLRNTIYF.